The rows below give T cell receptor beta chains drawn from one sample of a study of relationships among human T cell subsets. TCRdb re-analysed the multiplex PCR reads in MiXCR, keeping a single row per CDR3 protein. In the table there are around 14,000 distinct CDR3 sequences, 62% of which are singletons. The sequenced material came from total T cells sorted from blood. Source of these receptors: a man aged 35-49 years in good health. Both conserved end residues are part of each CDR3. A D gene is named only where the DNA matches it firmly. Clone size appears in some rows only: once, few, many, or a class for an expanded clone.

16	TRBV6-6	TRBJ2-3	.	TRBD2	CASSSVLAGGTDTQYF	TGTGCCAGCAGTTCGGTGCTAGCGGGAGGGACAGATACGCAGTATTTT
18	TRBV19	TRBJ2-1	.	TRBD2	CASSNPPSGRPLYNEQFF	TGTGCCAGTAGTAACCCCCCTAGCGGGAGGCCCCTTTACAATGAGCAGTTCTTC
13	TRBV5-1	TRBJ2-7	.	.	CASSPRPGGEQYF	TGCGCCAGCAGCCCCCGGCCGGGTGGGGAGCAGTACTTC
15	TRBV5-1	TRBJ2-7	once	TRBD1	CASRQGSYTSYEQYF	TGCGCCAGCCGACAGGGGTCCTACACATCCTACGAGCAGTACTTC
18	TRBV20-1	TRBJ1-1	.	.	CSARDRGSYSGSNTEAFF	TGCAGTGCTAGAGATCGGGGTTCTTATAGCGGTTCGAACACTGAAGCTTTCTTT
15	TRBV5-1	TRBJ2-3	.	TRBD1	CASTRGQDFGDTQYF	TGCGCCAGCACCAGAGGACAGGACTTTGGGGATACGCAGTATTTT
15	TRBV30	TRBJ1-1	.	.	CAWSVGQVMNTEAFF	TGTGCCTGGAGTGTGGGTCAGGTTATGAACACTGAAGCTTTCTTT
12	TRBV28	TRBJ1-5	once	.	CASSFSSLPQHF	TGTGCCAGCAGTTTCTCCTCTCTTCCCCAGCATTTT
15	TRBV10-2	TRBJ2-1	few	TRBD2	CASRNSGGNYNEQFF	TGCGCCAGCAGGAATAGCGGGGGGAACTACAATGAGCAGTTCTTC
15	TRBV10-2	TRBJ2-3	.	TRBD2	CASIPGLEIPDTQYF	TGCGCCAGCATCCCGGGACTAGAAATTCCGGATACGCAGTATTTT
15	TRBV2	TRBJ2-7	.	.	CASASGPPWSYEQYF	TGTGCCAGCGCCTCGGGACCGCCCTGGTCCTACGAGCAGTACTTC
16	TRBV20-1	TRBJ1-5	.	TRBD1	CSARASTGRGNQPQHF	TGCAGTGCTAGAGCCTCGACAGGGAGAGGCAATCAGCCCCAGCATTTT
14	TRBV20-1	TRBJ2-1	.	.	CSVVSGTAYNEQFF	TGCAGTGTCGTCAGCGGAACCGCCTACAATGAGCAGTTCTTC
11	TRBV12-3/TRBV12-4	TRBJ2-7	.	.	CASSDAYEQYF	TGTGCCAGCAGTGACGCCTACGAGCAGTACTTC
14	TRBV12-3/TRBV12-4	TRBJ1-4	few	.	CASSYAQLNEKLFF	TGTGCCAGCAGTTATGCACAGCTTAATGAAAAACTGTTTTTT
14	TRBV7-9	TRBJ2-3	.	.	CASSLVNSPTTQYF	TGTGCCAGCAGCTTAGTAAACAGCCCAACTACGCAGTATTTT
13	TRBV11-2	TRBJ2-7	.	.	CASSLVGGYEQYF	TGTGCCAGCAGCTTAGTTGGGGGCTACGAGCAGTACTTC
10	TRBV20-1	TRBJ2-3	.	.	CSASLDTQYF	TGCAGTGCTAGTCTGGATACGCAGTATTTT
17	TRBV7-8	TRBJ2-7	.	TRBD2	CASSLEREGPRTYEQYF	TGTGCCAGCAGCTTAGAGCGGGAGGGCCCTCGCACTTACGAGCAGTACTTC
16	TRBV4-2	TRBJ1-1	.	.	CASSSPGEGMNTEAFF	TGTGCCAGCAGCTCGCCTGGGGAGGGGATGAACACTGAAGCTTTCTTT
13	TRBV2	TRBJ1-5	.	TRBD1	CASSRQGGQPQHF	TGTGCCAGCAGTAGACAGGGAGGCCAGCCCCAGCATTTT
11	TRBV4-1	TRBJ2-3	few	.	CASGSTDTQYF	TGCGCCAGCGGCAGCACAGATACGCAGTATTTT
18	TRBV4-1	TRBJ2-7	.	TRBD1	CASSHPPRGQGFLNEQYF	TGCGCCAGCAGCCACCCACCTCGGGGACAGGGATTTCTCAACGAGCAGTACTTC
12	TRBV10-3	TRBJ2-3	.	.	CAISEAGNTQYF	TGTGCCATCAGTGAAGCAGGGAATACGCAGTATTTT
14	TRBV11-2	TRBJ2-5	.	.	CASSLVGNGATQYF	TGTGCCAGCAGCTTAGTAGGGAACGGGGCAACCCAGTACTTC
18	TRBV6-6	TRBJ2-5	.	.	CASSYDGQSTPKQETQYF	TGTGCCAGCAGTTACGATGGGCAGAGCACGCCCAAGCAAGAGACCCAGTACTTC
12	TRBV2	TRBJ2-5	.	TRBD1	CASRGGYEAQYF	TGTGCCAGCAGAGGGGGCTACGAGGCCCAGTACTTC
12	TRBV20-1	TRBJ1-1	.	.	CSAGQRNTEAFF	TGCAGTGCTGGACAGCGGAACACTGAAGCTTTCTTT
14	TRBV29-1	TRBJ2-1	once	TRBD2	CSGSPGSGSNEQFF	TGCAGCGGGAGTCCGGGAAGCGGGAGCAATGAGCAGTTCTTC
13	TRBV18	TRBJ2-7	few	.	CASSPMVSYEQYF	TGTGCCAGCTCACCAATGGTATCCTACGAGCAGTACTTC
15	TRBV29-1	TRBJ2-3	few	TRBD1	CSAEGTGGGTDTQYF	TGCAGCGCGGAAGGGACAGGGGGGGGAACAGATACGCAGTATTTT
15	TRBV11-2	TRBJ2-7	.	TRBD1	CASSLVAQGAYEQYF	TGTGCCAGCAGCTTAGTAGCGCAGGGGGCCTACGAGCAGTACTTC
13	TRBV6-6	TRBJ1-1	.	TRBD1	CASSRQGVTEAFF	TGTGCCAGCAGCCGACAGGGGGTCACTGAAGCTTTCTTT
16	TRBV2	TRBJ1-5	.	.	CASSEALVRSNQPQHF	TGTGCCAGCAGTGAAGCGCTAGTCCGGAGCAATCAGCCCCAGCACTTT
15	TRBV6-6	TRBJ2-5	.	TRBD2	CASSYPLSGRETQYF	TGTGCCAGCAGTTACCCCCTTAGCGGGAGAGAGACCCAGTACTTC
16	TRBV28	TRBJ2-4	.	TRBD2	CASSLKERGGGNIQYF	TGTGCCAGCAGTTTAAAGGAGCGGGGGGGCGGAAACATTCAGTACTTC
15	TRBV5-1	TRBJ2-5	.	TRBD1	CASSPGIGGVETQYF	TGCGCCAGCAGCCCTGGGATAGGGGGCGTGGAGACCCAGTACTTC
14	TRBV29-1	TRBJ2-3	.	.	CSVGGTAGADTQYF	TGCAGCGTTGGGGGGACCGCCGGTGCAGATACGCAGTATTTT
14	TRBV28	TRBJ1-2	.	TRBD1	CASRTTGGAKGYTF	TGTGCCAGCAGAACAACAGGGGGCGCGAAAGGCTACACCTTC
14	TRBV30	TRBJ2-4	once	TRBD2	CAWSVGTSKNIQYF	TGTGCCTGGAGTGTGGGGACTAGCAAAAACATTCAGTACTTC
14	TRBV28	TRBJ1-4	.	.	CASSSDSRREKLFF	TGTGCCAGCAGTTCCGACAGTCGACGTGAAAAACTGTTTTTT
14	TRBV12-3/TRBV12-4	TRBJ2-7	.	.	CASSSWDPISEQYF	TGTGCCAGCAGTTCTTGGGACCCGATCAGCGAGCAGTACTTC
14	TRBV12-3/TRBV12-4	TRBJ1-2	.	.	CASSAQDRNYGYTF	TGTGCCAGCAGTGCTCAAGACAGAAACTATGGCTACACCTTC
16	TRBV28	TRBJ2-5	.	TRBD2	CASINGLAGVKETQYF	TGTGCCAGCATCAACGGACTAGCGGGAGTGAAGGAGACCCAGTACTTC
10	TRBV30	TRBJ2-1	.	.	CAGVFEEQFF	TGTGCCGGCGTCTTCGAGGAGCAGTTCTTC
18	TRBV7-8	TRBJ2-7	.	.	CASSPWRVGFGGTYEQYF	TGTGCCAGCAGCCCTTGGCGGGTGGGGTTTGGAGGAACCTACGAGCAGTACTTC
19	TRBV12-3/TRBV12-4	TRBJ1-1	.	TRBD1	CASSLRLGATGRMNTEAFF	TGTGCCAGCAGTCTTAGATTAGGGGCGACAGGGAGAATGAACACTGAAGCTTTCTTT
16	TRBV27	TRBJ2-1	.	TRBD2	CASNSMGSGSINEQFF	TGTGCCAGCAACTCGATGGGTAGCGGGAGCATAAATGAGCAGTTCTTC
15	TRBV20-1	TRBJ2-3	.	.	CSAFNRGRGEDTQYF	TGCAGTGCTTTTAACCGGGGACGGGGTGAAGATACGCAGTATTTT
15	TRBV11-2	TRBJ2-5	.	.	CASSPTNLRGETQYF	TGTGCCAGCAGCCCAACCAACCTCCGCGGGGAGACCCAGTACTTC
22	TRBV23-1	TRBJ2-3	.	TRBD2	CASSQSPPLAGGTPPRTDTQYF	TGCGCCAGCAGTCAATCCCCCCCACTAGCGGGGGGCACCCCACCACGCACAGATACGCAGTATTTT
14	TRBV28	TRBJ1-5	few	.	CASSRGAYNQPQHF	TGTGCCAGCAGTCGAGGGGCCTACAATCAGCCCCAGCATTTT
18	TRBV5-1	TRBJ2-3	.	TRBD2	CASSERGPSGGSTDTQYF	TGCGCCAGCAGCGAACGAGGGCCTAGCGGGGGCAGCACAGATACGCAGTATTTT
14	TRBV11-2	TRBJ2-7	once	.	CASSLEVLAAEQYF	TGTGCCAGCAGCTTAGAAGTACTAGCCGCCGAGCAGTACTTC
11	TRBV20-1	TRBJ2-1	.	.	CSVRTINEQFF	TGCAGCGTCCGGACCATCAATGAGCAGTTCTTC
14	TRBV11-2	TRBJ2-3	.	TRBD1	CASSARQGLDTQYF	TGTGCCAGCAGCGCCAGACAGGGCTTGGATACGCAGTATTTT
13	TRBV28	TRBJ2-7	.	.	CASSFPGFYEQYF	TGTGCCAGCAGTTTCCCAGGATTCTACGAGCAGTACTTC
15	TRBV7-6	TRBJ2-1	few	.	CASSLGQGSSNEQFF	TGTGCCAGCAGCTTAGGGCAGGGGTCGAGCAATGAGCAGTTCTTC
14	TRBV7-9	TRBJ1-1	few	TRBD1	CASSLGQAFTEAFF	TGTGCCAGCAGCTTGGGACAGGCTTTCACTGAAGCTTTCTTT